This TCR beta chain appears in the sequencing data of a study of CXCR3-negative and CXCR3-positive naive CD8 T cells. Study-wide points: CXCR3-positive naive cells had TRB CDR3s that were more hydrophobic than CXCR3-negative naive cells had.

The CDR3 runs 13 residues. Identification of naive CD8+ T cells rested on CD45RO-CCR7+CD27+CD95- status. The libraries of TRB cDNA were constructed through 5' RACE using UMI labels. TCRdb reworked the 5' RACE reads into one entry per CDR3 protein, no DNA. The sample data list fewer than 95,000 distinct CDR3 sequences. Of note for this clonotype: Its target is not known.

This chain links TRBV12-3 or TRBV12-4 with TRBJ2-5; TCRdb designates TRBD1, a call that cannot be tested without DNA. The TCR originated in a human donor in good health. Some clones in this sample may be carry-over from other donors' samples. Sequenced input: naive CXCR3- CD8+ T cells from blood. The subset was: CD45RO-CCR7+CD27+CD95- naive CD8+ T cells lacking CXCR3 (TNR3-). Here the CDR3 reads CASSFTPGETQYF.